This TCR beta chain emerged from a study of PD-L1 blockade in urothelial cancer. Study-wide background: Researchers found blood samples held a median of approximately 150,000 T cells.

V shed 4 bases and J shed 6 bases, with 17 bases lying between them. Per the germline V gene, CDR1 is SGHRS and CDR2 is YFSETQ. This CDR3 has 14 residues. The assay was immunoSEQ multiplex PCR, and TCRdb's table has in-frame clones only and misses some. This table holds roughly 26,000 clones, 65% to 90% found once. The table lists this clone with a few counts. This chain links TRBV5-1 with TRBJ2-7, with D hard to call. The source was PBMCs, collected around atezolizumab (anti-PD-L1) treatment. This clonotype originated in a man in his 60s with urothelial cancer. The CDR3 loop is CASSAIQTSAEQYF. In nucleotides, the CDR3 is TGCGCCAGCAGCGCAATTCAAACTTCCGCCGAGCAGTACTTC.